Listed below are T cell receptor beta chains from one sample, sequenced in a study of blood T cell repertoires in COVID-19. Measured with immunoSEQ multiplex PCR; TCRdb has only the in-frame clones, and not every one. This table holds about 68,000 clones, roughly 88% found once. The specimen sequenced was peripheral blood. The source of these receptors is a man aged 25-45 years with acute or convalescent COVID-19. The CDR3 runs from the conserved cysteine through the conserved F or W. A D gene is named only where the DNA matches it firmly. Not all rows give a size; the values are once, few, many and, for expanded clones, a class.

.,TRBV7-3,TRBJ2-6,TRBD1,TGTGCCAGCAGCTCACTAGGACAGGGGTCATTCTCTGGGGCCAACGTCCTGACTTTC,CASSSLGQGSFSGANVLTF
.,TRBV6-1,TRBJ2-2,.,TGTGCCAGCAGTGAAGTTTTGGGGACAACGAACACCGGGGAGCTGTTTTTT,CASSEVLGTTNTGELFF
.,TRBV5-5,TRBJ2-7,.,TGTGCCAGCAGCCCATCGTCACCCTACTACGAGCAGTACTTC,CASSPSSPYYEQYF
once,TRBV5-1,TRBJ2-5,TRBD2,TGCGCCAGCAGTAGCGGGAGCGGTGGAGAGACCCAGTACTTC,CASSSGSGGETQYF
.,TRBV7-8,TRBJ2-7,TRBD2,TGTGCCAGCAGCTTAGCGGGGCTAGCGGTGGAGTACGAGCAGTACTTC,CASSLAGLAVEYEQYF
once,TRBV4-1,TRBJ1-6,.,TGCGCCAGCAGCCAGAGAGAAGACCGGAGTTCACCCCTCCACTTT,CASSQREDRSSPLHF
.,TRBV29-1,TRBJ2-1,TRBD2,TGCAGCGTTACCGGGACTAGTACCTCCTACAATGAGCAGTTCTTC,CSVTGTSTSYNEQFF
once,TRBV10-3,TRBJ1-1,.,TGTGCCATCAGTGAGGTGGGGGGGAAAGCTTTCTTT,CAISEVGGKAFF
.,TRBV21-1,TRBJ2-1,.,TGTGCCAGCAGCAAAGAAGCGGCGGACGGTGGTTTCGATGAGCAGTTCTTC,CASSKEAADGGFDEQFF
once,TRBV7-3,TRBJ1-6,.,TGTGCCTCCTCAGGCAGCTCCTATAATTCACCCCTCCACTTT,CASSGSSYNSPLHF
.,TRBV4-2,TRBJ1-1,.,TGTGCCAGCAGCCAAGATCCCAGGGAAAGGGAAGCTTTCTTT,CASSQDPREREAFF
.,TRBV2,TRBJ2-1,.,TGTGCCAGCACGGGAGAAGGGAATGAGCAGTTCTTC,CASTGEGNEQFF